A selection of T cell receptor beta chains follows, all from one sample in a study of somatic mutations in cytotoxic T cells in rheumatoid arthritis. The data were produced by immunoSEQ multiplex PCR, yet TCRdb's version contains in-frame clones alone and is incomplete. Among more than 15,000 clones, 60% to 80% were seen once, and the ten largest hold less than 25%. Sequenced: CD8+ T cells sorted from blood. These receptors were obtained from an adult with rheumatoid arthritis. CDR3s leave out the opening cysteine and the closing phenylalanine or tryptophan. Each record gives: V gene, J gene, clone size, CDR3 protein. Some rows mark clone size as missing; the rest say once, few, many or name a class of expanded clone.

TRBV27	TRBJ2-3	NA	ASSLLETLTDTQY
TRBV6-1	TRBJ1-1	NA	ASSEFRGAVNTEAF
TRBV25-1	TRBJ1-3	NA	ASTTGGGNTIY
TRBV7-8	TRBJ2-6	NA	ASSLRSGANVLT
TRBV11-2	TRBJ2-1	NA	ASSLVIYNEQF
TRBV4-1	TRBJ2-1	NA	ASSRPTSSYNEQF
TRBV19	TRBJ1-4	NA	ASSILGMDEKLF
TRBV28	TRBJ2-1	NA	ASSPVSGSSYNEQF
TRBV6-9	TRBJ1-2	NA	ASPLARGSNYGYT
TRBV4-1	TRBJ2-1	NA	ASSQDNRDRDNEQF
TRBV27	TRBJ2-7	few	ASSLEGNEQY
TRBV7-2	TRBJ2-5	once	ASSSRQQETQY
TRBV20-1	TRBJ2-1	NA	SASSGNEQF
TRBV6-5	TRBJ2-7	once	ASSYQIKGGEQY
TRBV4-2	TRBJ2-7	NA	ASSQGTSGRSSPYEQY
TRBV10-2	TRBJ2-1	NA	ASSVGGPSYNEQF
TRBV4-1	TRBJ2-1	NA	ASSPSSDNEQF
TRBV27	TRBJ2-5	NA	ASTGAGGMETQY
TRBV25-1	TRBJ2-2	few	ASSSPGTYVPGELF
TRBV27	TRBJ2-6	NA	ASTSSGANVLT
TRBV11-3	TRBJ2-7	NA	ASSPNAGVNYEQY
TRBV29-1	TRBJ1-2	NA	SVEDDRVLGFGYT
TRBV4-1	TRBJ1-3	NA	ASSPGQGGENTIY
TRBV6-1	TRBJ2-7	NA	ASSEGSSSYEQY
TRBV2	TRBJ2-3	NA	ASSEFGGVAPDTQY
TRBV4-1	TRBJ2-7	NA	ASRLGEEQY
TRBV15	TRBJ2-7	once	ATRGPGQGIYEQY